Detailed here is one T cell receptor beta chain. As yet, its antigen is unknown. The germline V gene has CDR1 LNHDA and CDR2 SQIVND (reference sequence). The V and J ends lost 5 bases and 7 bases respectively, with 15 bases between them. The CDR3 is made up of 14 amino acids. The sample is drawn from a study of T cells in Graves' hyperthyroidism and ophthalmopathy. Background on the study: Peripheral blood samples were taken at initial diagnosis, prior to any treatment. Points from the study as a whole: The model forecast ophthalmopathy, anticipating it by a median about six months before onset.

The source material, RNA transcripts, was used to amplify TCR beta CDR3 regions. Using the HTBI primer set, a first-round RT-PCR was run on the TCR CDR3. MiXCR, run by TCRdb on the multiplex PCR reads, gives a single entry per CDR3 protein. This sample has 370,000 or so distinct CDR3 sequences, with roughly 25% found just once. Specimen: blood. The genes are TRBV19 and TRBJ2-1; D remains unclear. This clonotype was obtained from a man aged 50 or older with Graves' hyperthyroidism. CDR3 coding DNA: TGTGCCAGTAGTCCCTTTGAGTCGAGGAATGAGCAGTTCTTC. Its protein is CASSPFESRNEQFF.